These T cell receptor beta chains were read from a single sample in a study of blood T cell repertoires in COVID-19. Generated by immunoSEQ multiplex PCR, the TCRdb table keeps only in-frame clones and is missing some. The table records fewer than 250,000 clones, approximately 91% of them present only once. Input material: peripheral blood. The receptors come from a woman aged 60 to 75 with acute or convalescent COVID-19. Each CDR3 is given with its conserved first and last residue. A D gene is named only where the DNA matches it firmly. Some rows have no size entry. The others give once, few or many, or a class for an expanded clone.

abundance: -; v_gene: TRBV27; d_gene: -; j_gene: TRBJ1-1; CDR3nt: TGTGCCAGCAGTAGGGGGTGGGGCACTGAAGCTTTCTTT; CDR3aa: CASSRGWGTEAFF
abundance: -; v_gene: TRBV27; d_gene: -; j_gene: TRBJ1-6; CDR3nt: TGTGCCAGCAGTTTATCTATCGTACAGGGCCTAAAGTCACCCCTCCACTTT; CDR3aa: CASSLSIVQGLKSPLHF
abundance: -; v_gene: TRBV7-9; d_gene: -; j_gene: TRBJ1-5; CDR3nt: TGTGCCAGCAGCTTAGCAAACAGCATTAACAATCAGCCCCAGCATTTT; CDR3aa: CASSLANSINNQPQHF
abundance: -; v_gene: TRBV19; d_gene: -; j_gene: TRBJ1-3; CDR3nt: TGTGCCAGTAGTATCACGGGGGCTGGAAACACCATATATTTT; CDR3aa: CASSITGAGNTIYF
abundance: once; v_gene: TRBV15; d_gene: TRBD1; j_gene: TRBJ1-5; CDR3nt: TGTGCCACCAGCAGAGATGGGACAGGGGGCCTAGATCCCCAGCATTTT; CDR3aa: CATSRDGTGGLDPQHF
abundance: -; v_gene: TRBV3-1/TRBV3-2; d_gene: TRBD2; j_gene: TRBJ2-1; CDR3nt: TGTGCCAGCAGCCAAAAACTAGCGGCGCCCTACAATGAGCAGTTCTTC; CDR3aa: CASSQKLAAPYNEQFF
abundance: -; v_gene: TRBV9; d_gene: -; j_gene: TRBJ1-3; CDR3nt: TGTGCCAGCAGCGTAGGGGGACTGGGTCCTGGAAACACCATATATTTT; CDR3aa: CASSVGGLGPGNTIYF
abundance: -; v_gene: TRBV10-2; d_gene: -; j_gene: TRBJ1-5; CDR3nt: TGCGCCAGCAGTGAGTCAGGGAGGGGTCAGCCCCAGCATTTT; CDR3aa: CASSESGRGQPQHF
abundance: -; v_gene: TRBV3-1/TRBV3-2; d_gene: TRBD2; j_gene: TRBJ2-7; CDR3nt: TGTGCCAGCAGCCAAGATATTCGGCTAGCGGGGGCCCTCTCCTACGAGCAGTACTTC; CDR3aa: CASSQDIRLAGALSYEQYF
abundance: -; v_gene: TRBV11-1; d_gene: TRBD1; j_gene: TRBJ1-2; CDR3nt: TGTGCCAGCAGCGACAGGGTCTATGGCTACACCTTC; CDR3aa: CASSDRVYGYTF